Listed here are 30 T cell receptor beta chains from one sample, sequenced in a study of blood T cells in healthy people across ages (dated by TCRdb to the mid-2010s). Libraries were constructed by 5' RACE. TCRdb lists the instrument as Illumina HiSeq 2500. A second PCR of roughly 7 to 12 cycles was run with a J-beta primer mix and a sample-barcoded 5' primer. Using fastp trimming at Q25 and MiXCR clonotype assembly, TCRdb reanalyzed the public sequencing data and kept in-frame beta chains. Entries that share a CDR3 protein sequence are merged under the most common genes and DNA. The sample profile shows roughly 800,000 distinct CDR3 sequences; roughly 25% of them were found once. The top ten constitute 8% to 10% of the sample. These data were likewise used in another study, on T cells of mothers and their children.

Input material: blood. The origin of the receptors is a boy aged 5-17 years in good health.

The V and J genes are TRBV4-1 and TRBJ2-2, with TRBD2 identical over 8 bases. V shed 4 bases and J 3 bases; nucleotides not matched to a gene: 7. CDR3 length: 16 amino acids. CDR1 is MGHRA, CDR2 YSYEKL, per germline. The CDR3 protein is CASSPEAGDYTGELFF. The DNA for the CDR3 is TGCGCCAGCAGCCCGGAAGCGGGAGACTACACCGGGGAGCTGTTTTTT.

V gene TRBV29-1 combines with J gene TRBJ2-5; no clear D. The last part of the DNA fits TRBJ2-7 better; the J call may be wrong. The CDR3 runs 13 residues. Germline V gives CDR1 SQVTM, CDR2 ANQGSEA. CDR3 region: CSVEGDAQIEQYF. The DNA for the CDR3 is TGCAGCGTTGAAGGTGACGCCCAGATCGAGCAGTACTTC.

This clonotype was picked up a small number of times. This chain uses TRBV25-1 with TRBJ1-6; D gene ambiguous. The germline V gene encodes CDR1 MGHDK and CDR2 SYGVNS. The CDR3 is 14 residues long. V shed 6 bases and J shed 5 bases, with 11 bases lying between them. Here the CDR3 reads CASSPRYDNSPLHF. The DNA for the CDR3 is TGTGCCAGCAGCCCCCGGTACGATAATTCACCCCTCCACTTT.

The chain carries TRBV4-1 and TRBJ1-4; D gene uncertain. The CDR3 has 17 amino acids. CDR1 is MGHRA and CDR2 is YSYEKL in the germline V gene. The germline V and J ends were trimmed by 1 base and 5 bases, with 17 bases remaining between them. CDR3 protein: CASSQGVIRAQNEKLFF. The CDR3 bases are TGCGCCAGCAGCCAAGGGGTGATCAGAGCCCAGAATGAAAAACTGTTTTTT.

This clonotype was seen more than once but under ten times. This chain connects TRBV11-2 to TRBJ2-5; 8 bases fit TRBD2. V was clipped by 5 bases and J by 0 bases; unmatched bases: 2. Germline values: CDR1 SGHAT, CDR2 FQNNGV. This CDR3 comprises 14 residues. The CDR3 loop is CASSQLADQETQYF. The CDR3 bases are TGTGCCAGCAGCCAACTAGCGGACCAAGAGACCCAGTACTTC.

The chain recombines TRBV12-3 or TRBV12-4 with TRBJ1-4, with 8 bases identical to TRBD1. CDR3 length: 14 amino acids. Trimming at V came to 6 bases and at J to 7 bases, leaving 7 bases not matched to a gene. The CDR3 region has the DNA TGTGCCAGCAGCTCAGGGGGCTTCGGTGAAAAACTGTTTTTT. Encoded protein: CASSSGGFGEKLFF.

This clonotype was counted only a few times. The rearrangement joins TRBV20-1 to TRBJ2-7; 11 positions match TRBD2. V was pared by 3 bases and J by 2 bases, with 12 bases of the junction left unmatched. There are 17 residues in the CDR3. Germline-derived CDR1 and CDR2 are DFQATT and SNEGSKA (reference sequence). CDR3 in amino acids: CSARRGLAGGIAYEQYF. CDR3 nucleotide sequence: TGCAGTGCTAGGCGGGGGCTAGCGGGGGGCATCGCCTACGAGCAGTACTTC.

With respect to this clonotype: This CDR3 is missing its conserved last phenylalanine or tryptophan, likely due to a read error. This chain uses TRBV12-3 or TRBV12-4 with TRBJ2-7; D is perhaps TRBD2 (6 bases). Trimming removed 4 bases at V and 3 bases at J, with 13 bases between. The CDR3 contains 14 residues. In DNA form, the CDR3 reads TGTGCCAGCAGTTCAACTAGCAGCAGCTACGAGCAGTACCTC. Its protein is CASSSTSSSYEQYL.

The V call is TRBV5-1, the J call TRBJ2-5, with 12 bases lining up with TRBD1. Judging by the DNA end, TRBJ2-7 fits better; the J call may be wrong. CDR1 is SGHRS, CDR2 YFSETQ, per germline. This CDR3 is built from 15 residues. In DNA form, the CDR3 reads TGCGCCAGCAGCCCCGGGACAGGGGGCGAGTACGAGCAGTACTTC. It yields the protein CASSPGTGGEYEQYF.

There are a few counts of this clonotype. The V gene is TRBV29-1, the J gene TRBJ1-2, with D possibly TRBD1 on 5 matching bases. There are 12 residues in the CDR3. Germline V gene sequence: CDR1 SQVTM, CDR2 ANQGSEA. Between the trimmed V and J ends, which lost 6 bases and 7 bases, there was a span of 15 bases. Here the CDR3 DNA reads TGCAGCGTGGGGGAGGGATTGCGTGGCTACACCTTC. It encodes CSVGEGLRGYTF.

On this clonotype itself: Sequence at one end of the junction differs from germline and may be a read error. The chain employs TRBV27 and TRBJ1-2, with 10 bases fitting TRBD1. The CDR3 has 17 amino acids. CDR1 and CDR2 from the germline V gene are MNHEY and SMNVEV (reference sequence). The CDR3 spells CASSSNPGQGSNYSYTF. CDR3 bases: TGTGCCAGCAGTTCGAACCCGGGACAGGGGTCCAACTATAGCTACACCTTC.

The sample holds a few counts of this clonotype. Its ends do not fully match the called genes, so a read error is possible. The CDR3 DNA reads TGCAGCGTTGAAGACAGGGAGGTTTACAGTGAGCAGTTCTTC. It codes for CSVEDREVYSEQFF. This sequence joins TRBV29-1 and TRBJ2-1, with D tentatively TRBD2 (6 bases). Germline lookup yields CDR1 SQVTM and CDR2 ANQGSEA. The CDR3 runs 14 residues.

This clonotype has just a few counts. The CDR3 DNA sequence: TGTGCCAGCAGCTTAGGGTCTTGGGGGTCCACCGGGGAGCTGTTTTTT. Protein sequence: CASSLGSWGSTGELFF. J is TRBJ2-2 and V is TRBV11-3; possibly TRBD1 or TRBD2 for D (5 bases each). Between the trimmed V and J ends, which lost 1 base and 4 bases, there was a span of 13 bases. Germline CDR1 is SGHNT and CDR2 is YENEEA. CDR3 length: 16 residues.

The J gene is TRBJ1-3, the V gene TRBV12-3 or TRBV12-4; D gene ambiguous. Trimming took off 1 base at V and 3 bases at J, with 7 bases between the two ends. CDR3 length: 14 amino acids. CDR3 in amino acids: CASSLESLGNTIYF. In nucleotides, the CDR3 is TGTGCCAGCAGTTTAGAGAGCCTTGGAAACACCATATATTTT.

This chain uses TRBV5-1 with TRBJ2-3; 7 positions match TRBD2. Unmatched junction bases numbered 5, after V lost 5 bases and J lost 2 bases. Per germline, CDR1 SGHRS and CDR2 YFSETQ. This CDR3 has 14 residues. The CDR3 bases are TGCGCCAGCAGTTACAGCGGGGCCACAGATACGCAGTATTTT. Its protein is CASSYSGATDTQYF.

This clonotype was observed a handful of times. This chain links TRBV20-1 with TRBJ2-1; no clear D gene. CDR1 and CDR2 from the germline V gene are DFQATT and SNEGSKA (reference sequence). Trimming took 6 bases from V and 4 from J, leaving 16 bases between them. CDR3 length: 14 amino acids. The CDR3 region has the DNA TGCAGTGCCCCAGTCGCTGGGCTTTACAATGAGCAGTTCTTC. Its protein is CSAPVAGLYNEQFF.

The CDR3 here is CASSLGRAGELFF. The CDR3 DNA follows: TGTGCCAGCAGCTTGGGGAGGGCCGGGGAGCTGTTTTTT. The rearrangement links TRBV5-4 to TRBJ2-2; D is perhaps TRBD2 (6 bases). Per the germline V gene, CDR1 is SGHNT and CDR2 is YYREEE (reference sequence). Trimming shortened V by 0 bases and J by 6 bases, and 6 bases separated the two germline ends. The CDR3 sequence is 13 residues long.

The chain carries TRBV9 and TRBJ2-1; TRBD2 matches at 8 bases. The J call may not be correct, given that the DNA end is closer to TRBJ2-7. Germline-derived CDR1 and CDR2 are SGDLS and YYNGEE. The CDR3 has 15 amino acids. The CDR3 is CASSVDERGNYEQYF. DNA of the CDR3: TGTGCCAGCAGCGTAGATGAGCGGGGGAACTACGAGCAGTACTTC.

DNA of the CDR3: TGTGCCAGCAGCTTACGGTGGGGGGCCCCCTACGAGCAGTACTTC. Protein product: CASSLRWGAPYEQYF. The V call is TRBV7-3, the J call TRBJ2-7; the D call may be TRBD1 or TRBD2 (6 bases each). Trimming shortened V by 2 bases and J by 2 bases, and 13 bases separated the two germline ends. The CDR3 is 15 residues long. Per the germline V gene, CDR1 is SGHTA and CDR2 is FQGTGA.

The V and J genes are TRBV25-1 and TRBJ2-7; D is possibly TRBD1 (6 bases). The CDR3 sequence is 12 residues long. V was pared by 4 bases and J by 4 bases, with 8 bases between. Germline values: CDR1 MGHDK, CDR2 SYGVNS. The CDR3 spells CASSGQVYEQYF. The CDR3 bases are TGTGCCAGCAGTGGACAGGTTTACGAGCAGTACTTC.

In DNA form, the CDR3 reads TGCAGTGCTAGAACCGCAGGAGAAGAGACCCAGTACTTC. Translating it yields CSARTAGEETQYF. V is TRBV20-1 and J is TRBJ2-5; D gene ambiguous. The CDR3 runs 13 residues. Germline V gene data show CDR1 as DFQATT and CDR2 as SNEGSKA (reference sequence). The germline V and J ends were trimmed by 2 bases and 3 bases, with 10 bases remaining between them.

Only a few counts were recorded for this clonotype. The rearrangement joins TRBV3-1 to TRBJ2-5, with 9 bases fitting TRBD1. The assigned J gene may be wrong: the sequence end matches TRBJ2-1 better. Germline loops: CDR1 LGHDT, CDR2 YNNKEL (reference sequence). The CDR3 consists of 17 residues. The CDR3 region is CASSQDQGTGLYNEQFF. The CDR3 DNA is TGTGCCAGCAGCCAAGATCAGGGGACAGGGCTTTACAATGAGCAGTTCTTC.

CDR3 protein: CASSLDPGSATDTQYF. DNA of the CDR3: TGCGCCAGCAGCTTGGATCCGGGATCAGCCACAGATACGCAGTATTTT. The rearrangement joins TRBV5-1 to TRBJ2-3; perhaps TRBD2 as D (5 bases). The V gene's germline CDR1 is SGHRS and CDR2 YFSETQ. Trimming removed 0 bases from V and 2 bases from J, with 13 bases in between. The CDR3 runs to 16 residues.

The V call is TRBV20-1, the J call TRBJ2-5; possibly TRBD1 or TRBD2 for D (5 bases each). CDR1 DFQATT and CDR2 SNEGSKA come from the germline V gene (reference sequence). V lost 2 bases and J lost 5, with 12 bases in between. This CDR3 contains 13 residues. This CDR3 is CSARIGTGETQYF. CDR3 nucleotide sequence: TGCAGTGCTAGAATAGGGACGGGGGAGACCCAGTACTTC.

The chain couples TRBV10-3 to TRBJ1-5; the D gene is possibly TRBD1 (5 bases). CDR1 and CDR2 (germline): ENHRY, SYGVKD. CDR3 length equals 13 residues. V lost 8 bases and J lost 0, with 8 bases in between. The DNA for the CDR3 is TGTGCCATCGGCGGGGCTAGCAATCAGCCCCAGCATTTT. Translating gives CAIGGASNQPQHF.

In DNA, the CDR3 is TGCAGCGTCGAATCTCGGACAGGTACTCCCTACGAGCAGTACTTC. Translated, it gives CSVESRTGTPYEQYF. The chain combines TRBV29-1 with TRBJ2-5; 7 bases are shared with TRBD1. The DNA end is more similar to TRBJ2-7, so the J call may be wrong. Germline V gene lookup returns CDR1 SQVTM and CDR2 ANQGSEA. The length of the CDR3 is 15 residues.

The chain uses TRBV4-2 and TRBJ2-5; perhaps TRBD1 as D (6 bases). The closer fit of TRBJ2-1 to the DNA end suggests the J call may be wrong. Germline assignment: CDR1 LGHNA and CDR2 YNFKEQ. The CDR3 extends over 13 amino acids. The CDR3 sequence: CASRDGQNNEQFF. The CDR3 region has the DNA TGTGCCAGCCGGGACGGACAGAACAATGAGCAGTTCTTC.

This chain uses TRBV7-9 with TRBJ2-1; the match to TRBD1 covers 12 bases. The end of the DNA aligns better with TRBJ2-7, so the J call may be wrong. The germline V gene has CDR1 SEHNR and CDR2 FQNEAQ (reference sequence). The CDR3 has 15 amino acids. CDR3 sequence reads: CASSAGTGGYYEQYF. CDR3 sequence (DNA): TGTGCCAGCAGCGCAGGGACAGGGGGCTACTACGAGCAGTACTTC.

This clonotype was detected a few times. This chain joins TRBV20-1 and TRBJ2-1; TRBD2 is a possible D gene (5 bases). The CDR3 is 15 residues long. Trimming removed 0 bases from V and 1 base from J, with 10 bases in between. Germline V gene data show CDR1 as DFQATT and CDR2 as SNEGSKA (reference sequence). CDR3 nucleotide sequence: TGCAGTGCTAGAGAGTTGGAGCGGTCCTACAATGAGCAGTTCTTC. It encodes CSARELERSYNEQFF.

This clonotype was recorded at least ten times. The chain uses TRBV7-9 and TRBJ1-4; 7 nucleotides align to TRBD1. Trimming took 2 bases from V and 7 from J; bases not matched to a gene: 10. Germline V gene sequence: CDR1 SEHNR, CDR2 FQNEAQ (reference sequence). This CDR3 contains 16 residues. The CDR3 DNA is TGTGCCAGCAGCTTAAAGGGGACAGTTTTCGGTGAAAAACTGTTTTTT. Amino acids: CASSLKGTVFGEKLFF.